Sequencing of this T cell receptor beta chain was carried out in a study of blood T cell repertoires in COVID-19. Looking at the study overall: Researchers got acute and convalescent COVID-19 samples from the United States, Italy and Spain.

Repertoires were generated with immunoSEQ multiplex PCR, while TCRdb's copy carries only in-frame clones and drops some. The sample carries under 50,000 clones, roughly nine tenths recorded once. Trimming left V 4 bases short and J 4 bases short, with 10 bases between. The CDR3 has 13 amino acids. Germline V gene lookup returns CDR1 KGHSH and CDR2 LQKENI. This receptor was taken from a man aged 70 or older with active COVID-19. The sequenced material came from peripheral blood. The chain uses TRBV18 and TRBJ1-2; no definite D call. This CDR3 reads CASSLTDSYGYTF. The CDR3 nucleotides are TGTGCCAGCTCACTAACGGACTCCTATGGCTACACCTTC.